The subject of this entry is one TCR beta chain. The specificity of this receptor is unknown. Qualities for individual bases were not recorded, and no much larger clone is one base off. Relative to germline, V is missing 0 bases and J is missing 3 bases, with 4 bases of the junction outside any gene match. The CDR3 spans 16 residues, from the cysteine through the phenylalanine. Only the CDR3 DNA stays, 48 bases, in frame from base 1. Via the germline V gene, CDR1 is MGHRA and CDR2 YSYEKL. The collaborating institutions used their own protocols to collect whole blood in K2EDTA tubes. For TCRbeta analysis, collaborator samples were shipped as frozen whole blood, as isolated PBMCs, or as DNA extracted from either sample type. The immunoSEQ Assay, a bias-controlled multiplex PCR, was used to amplify TCRbeta CDR3 regions from genomic DNA. From the authors' description of their analysis: Nucleated cell counts per sample were estimated from amplification of reference gene primers within the assay. To quantify the absolute abundance of each unique TCRbeta CDR3 rearrangement, sequence reads were collapsed and filtered. For each sample, productive Simpson clonality was calculated as the square root of Simpson's diversity index over productive rearrangements. TCRdb took this table from immuneACCESS and kept in-frame rearrangements with V and J called. Such tables lack part of the clones; where checked against another copy, unresolved V genes explain under half of the gap, and the rest is unexplained. V and J calls and clone size are those listed in that table; D and trimming were worked out from the DNA. This sample comprises some 110,000 clones, approximately 85% of them detected only once. The ten largest clones capture approximately 1.3% of the sample.

This specimen belongs to a study of blood T cell repertoires in COVID-19 (dated by TCRdb to 2019 to 2021). In the study overall: The collaborator samples originated in the United States, Italy and Spain and spanned the acute and convalescent phases of COVID-19. Deeply sampled blood TCRbeta repertoires from subjects exposed to, actively infected with, or recovered from COVID-19 were included in the dataset. The sample metadata nearly always contained a de-identified subject ID, COVID-19 status, age in years and sex. The samples were drawn from the first 160 participants of the ongoing ImmuneRACE study and from under 1,500 subjects provided by 6 global collaborators. HLA class I and class II types, where available, came from metadata supplied by the sample provider rather than from assay-based typing. A freely available public database, intended as a resource for researchers studying the immune response to SARS-CoV-2, is where the repertoires were released. The prospective study material was composed of cDNA or gDNA derived from T cells, B-cell-depleted T cells, or PBMCs. What the authors observed across the whole study: How much clinical and demographic metadata was included differed by source and by participant, and the metadata was provided uncurated.

Specimen: peripheral blood. The TCR sequence derives from a man in his forties or fifties with acute or convalescent COVID-19. Recombination linked TRBV4-1 to TRBJ2-7; a stretch of 11 junction bases matches TRBD1. The DNA is as follows: TGCGCCAGCAGCCAAGATGGACAGGGGGCTTTCTACGAGCAGTACTTC. Its translation reads: CASSQDGQGAFYEQYF.